The 32 T cell receptor beta chains below were found in one sample sequenced in a study of blood T cell repertoires in COVID-19. The protocol was immunoSEQ multiplex PCR, while the TCRdb copy is restricted to in-frame clones and leaves out a portion. The sample lists fewer than 300,000 clones, roughly 80% occurring once. Sequenced input: PBMCs or T cells enriched from blood (not recorded which). These receptors were taken from a middle-aged man who had been exposed to COVID-19.

This clone was counted between two and nine times. The CDR3 DNA reads TGTGCCAGTAGCCGGGACAGCTTTAGATCCTCTATGGGCTACACCTTC. Amino acids: CASSRDSFRSSMGYTF. The genes are TRBV19 and TRBJ1-2, with 7 bases matching TRBD1. The V and J ends lost 6 bases and 8 bases, in that order; junction bases with no gene match: 18. There are 16 residues in the CDR3. CDR1 is LNHDA, CDR2 SQIVND, per germline (reference sequence).

The rearrangement joins TRBV6-6 to TRBJ1-2, with D unclear. Trimming pared 2 bases from V and 3 bases from J, leaving 7 bases between. The CDR3 is made up of 13 amino acids. The germline V gene encodes CDR1 MNHNY and CDR2 SVGAGI (reference sequence). CDR3 sequence: CASSYPTYYGYTF. CDR3 DNA sequence: TGTGCCAGCAGTTACCCGACTTACTATGGCTACACCTTC.

This clone was seen more than once but under ten times. The chain carries TRBV5-4 and TRBJ2-1; D ambiguous. Trimming removed 7 bases at V and 7 bases at J, with 6 bases between. The CDR3 loop spans 10 amino acids. Germline V gene lookup returns CDR1 SGHNT and CDR2 YYREEE (reference sequence). As DNA, the CDR3 is TGTGCCAGCCGCGATAATGAGCAGTTCTTC. Protein: CASRDNEQFF.

This CDR3 is CASSQDARDREPHGYTF. The CDR3 bases are TGTGCCAGCAGCCAAGATGCACGGGACAGGGAACCCCATGGCTACACCTTC. The chain combines TRBV3-1 (or the pseudogene TRBV3-2) with TRBJ1-2, with 9 bases fitting TRBD1. The germline V gene encodes CDR1 LGHDT and CDR2 YNNKEL (reference sequence). The CDR3 runs to 17 residues. The trim removed 0 bases at V and 6 bases at J, leaving 11 bases unmatched.

There are many counts of this clone. The chain recombines TRBV25-1 with TRBJ2-7; maybe TRBD1 (6 bases). The V and J ends lost 4 bases and 3 bases respectively, with 19 bases between them. This CDR3 contains 16 residues. Germline values: CDR1 MGHDK, CDR2 SYGVNS. CDR3 sequence reads: CASSAEGTGTNYEQYF. The CDR3 coding sequence is TGTGCCAGCAGTGCGGAAGGAACCGGGACAAACTACGAGCAGTACTTC.

This chain links TRBV19 with TRBJ1-2; D is possibly TRBD1 (6 bases). Germline CDR1 LNHDA, CDR2 SQIVND (reference sequence). CDR3 length: 16 amino acids. V shed 8 bases and J shed 5 bases, with 24 bases lying between them. The CDR3 region is CASAMGVETGTYGYTF. In nucleotides, the CDR3 is TGTGCCAGTGCCATGGGAGTTGAGACAGGCACTTATGGCTACACCTTC.

The J gene is TRBJ1-2, the V gene TRBV2; D not certain. This CDR3 has 11 amino acids. The V end lost 3 bases, the J end lost 4 bases, and 3 bases lay between the germline ends. The germline V gene has CDR1 SNHLY and CDR2 FYNNEI. This chain's CDR3 is CASSDIYGYTF. In DNA, the CDR3 is TGTGCCAGCAGTGATATCTATGGCTACACCTTC.

The chain employs TRBV19 and TRBJ2-3; 14 bases align to TRBD2. Germline CDR1 LNHDA, CDR2 SQIVND (reference sequence). The length of the CDR3 is 18 residues. J gave up 5 bases and V 7 bases, and 14 bases lay outside the gene matches. CDR3 in DNA: TGTGCCAGTAAACTTAGTAGTGGACTAGCGGGAGGCGAAGATACGCAGTATTTT. Its protein is CASKLSSGLAGGEDTQYF.

The V gene is TRBV19, the J gene TRBJ1-5; the D gene is possibly TRBD1 (5 bases). The V end was cut by 9 bases, the J end by 4 bases, with 22 bases between. The germline gives CDR1 LNHDA, CDR2 SQIVND (reference sequence). CDR3 length: 16 amino acids. Here the CDR3 reads CASDRIQRGGNQPQHF. CDR3 nucleotide sequence: TGTGCCAGCGATCGAATTCAACGCGGGGGGAATCAGCCCCAGCATTTT.

The V call is TRBV7-8, the J call TRBJ1-2; D remains ambiguous. Germline lookup yields CDR1 SGHVS and CDR2 FQNEAQ. This CDR3 contains 13 residues. Trimming took 1 base from V and 2 from J, leaving 5 bases between them. The CDR3 nucleotides read TGTGCCAGCAGCTTAGGTCAGAACTATGGCTACACCTTC. The encoded protein is CASSLGQNYGYTF.

The rearrangement links TRBV5-6 to TRBJ1-2; TRBD1 is a possible D gene (5 bases). Germline lookup yields CDR1 SGHDT and CDR2 YYEEEE. The V end was cut by 1 base, the J end by 7 bases, with 14 bases between. There are 14 residues in the CDR3. CDR3 nucleotide sequence: TGTGCCAGCAGCTTGCAGGGTTTGATCCGTGGCTACACCTTC. Amino acids: CASSLQGLIRGYTF.

V is TRBV7-3 and J is TRBJ2-3, with D possibly TRBD1 on 6 matching bases. CDR3 length: 15 residues. In germline, CDR1 is SGHTA, CDR2 FQGTGA. The V end was cut by 5 bases, the J end by 4 bases, with 16 bases between. This chain's CDR3 is CASSPYRDRPDTQYF. For the CDR3, the DNA is TGTGCCAGCAGCCCGTACAGGGATAGGCCAGATACGCAGTATTTT.

V usage is TRBV29-1 and J usage is TRBJ1-5; D uncertain. V was shortened by 5 bases and J by 3 bases, with 17 bases between the two germline ends. The CDR3 runs to 15 residues. Germline V lookup: CDR1 SQVTM, CDR2 ANQGSEA. CDR3 nucleotides: TGCAGCGTTTCGATGGGTCGGGGAGACAATCAGCCCCAGCATTTT. Protein product: CSVSMGRGDNQPQHF.

The chain combines TRBV10-2 with TRBJ2-7, with TRBD2 matching 8 bases. The CDR3 extends over 14 amino acids. V was pared by 5 bases and J by 3 bases, with 6 bases of the junction left unmatched. The V gene's germline CDR1 is WSHSY and CDR2 SAAADI. CDR3 residues: CASSREGDYYEQYF. CDR3 coding DNA: TGCGCCAGCAGTCGGGAGGGAGACTACTACGAGCAGTACTTC.

J is TRBJ2-3 and V is TRBV28; 7 nucleotides align to TRBD1. V was clipped by 3 bases and J by 2 bases; unmatched bases: 2. Germline CDR1 and CDR2: MDHEN and SYDVKM. The CDR3 sequence is 14 residues long. CDR3 in amino acids: CASSLRGLTDTQYF. The CDR3 region has the DNA TGTGCCAGCAGTTTGAGGGGGCTCACAGATACGCAGTATTTT.

The rearrangement links TRBV5-1 to TRBJ2-7; 9 nucleotides line up with TRBD1. Germline-derived CDR1 and CDR2 are SGHRS and YFSETQ. With 0 bases clipped from V and 6 bases from J, the junction kept 7 bases outside the gene matches. This CDR3 is built from 15 residues. The CDR3: CASSLGGTGSREQYF. CDR3 coding DNA: TGCGCCAGCAGCTTGGGGGGGACAGGGTCCCGCGAGCAGTACTTC.

The rearrangement uses TRBV14 and TRBJ2-1; 11 positions agree with TRBD2. J lost 5 bases, V lost 1 base, and 4 bases had no gene match. The CDR3 is made up of 16 amino acids. Germline CDR1 is SGHDN and CDR2 is FVKESK. This CDR3 reads CASSQVSGLADNEQFF. The CDR3 region has the DNA TGTGCCAGCAGCCAAGTTTCGGGACTAGCGGACAATGAGCAGTTCTTC.

The gene calls are TRBV5-1 and TRBJ1-4; 8 positions match TRBD1. CDR3 length: 16 amino acids. Germline V gives CDR1 SGHRS, CDR2 YFSETQ. V lost 4 bases, J lost 5 bases, and 10 bases stayed unmatched. The CDR3 nucleotides read TGCGCCAGCAGCCCCCTTGGACAGGGCGGGAATGAAAAACTGTTTTTT. Protein: CASSPLGQGGNEKLFF.

The chain recombines TRBV14 with TRBJ1-1; TRBD1 matches 7 bases. The CDR3 extends over 15 amino acids. Germline V gene sequence: CDR1 SGHDN, CDR2 FVKESK. Trimming took 3 bases from V and 0 from J; bases not matched to a gene: 4. This chain's CDR3 is CASSQRQGLNTEAFF. In DNA, the CDR3 is TGTGCCAGCAGCCAGAGACAGGGTCTGAACACTGAAGCTTTCTTT.

The chain has TRBV5-8 and TRBJ2-1; D may be TRBD2 (7 bases). This CDR3 has 15 amino acids. Trimming cost V 4 bases and J 2 bases, with 13 bases left between them. The germline gives CDR1 SGHTS, CDR2 YDEGEE. The CDR3 bases are TGTGCCAGCAGCCGAGGGGGGGGAGCCTACAATGAGCAGTTCTTC. Encoded protein: CASSRGGGAYNEQFF.

There are many counts of this clone. This chain joins TRBV3-1 (or the pseudogene TRBV3-2) and TRBJ2-3, with D perhaps matching TRBD1 (6 bases). Germline-derived CDR1 and CDR2 are LGHDT and YNNKEL (reference sequence). V was trimmed by 4 bases and J by 4 bases, leaving 9 bases between them. The CDR3 loop spans 13 amino acids. Written as DNA, the CDR3 is TGTGCCAGCAGCCTGACAGGAGCAGATACGCAGTATTTT. It specifies CASSLTGADTQYF.

The chain uses TRBV4-1 and TRBJ1-2, with D maybe TRBD1 (6 bases). Germline-derived CDR1 and CDR2 are MGHRA and YSYEKL. This CDR3 region has 15 residues. Trimming shortened V by 4 bases and J by 3 bases, and 15 bases separated the two germline ends. The CDR3 DNA sequence: TGCGCCAGCAGCCCAAGCCAGCGGACAGACTATGGCTACACCTTC. It codes for CASSPSQRTDYGYTF.

The CDR3 sequence: CASSYRSDTEAFF. The CDR3 bases are TGTGCCAGCAGTTACCGGTCCGACACTGAAGCTTTCTTT. V and J are TRBV6-6 and TRBJ1-1, with D unclear. The CDR3 has 13 amino acids. V lost 2 bases and J lost 3, with 7 bases in between. From germline, CDR1 is MNHNY and CDR2 SVGAGI (reference sequence).

This chain uses TRBV6-5 with TRBJ1-1; TRBD1 aligns across 7 bases. Germline V gene lookup returns CDR1 MNHEY and CDR2 SVGAGI. The CDR3 sequence is 16 residues long. V shed 4 bases, J shed 0 bases, and the junction held 8 bases outside the gene matches. For the CDR3, the DNA is TGTGCCAGCAGTTGGGCAGGGGGAGCCATGAACACTGAAGCTTTCTTT. It codes for CASSWAGGAMNTEAFF.

The V and J genes are TRBV24-1 and TRBJ1-2, with TRBD1 matching 7 bases. V dropped 8 bases and J dropped 6; count of bases not matched to a gene: 2. The CDR3 is 11 residues long. In germline, CDR1 is KGHDR, CDR2 SFDVKD. The CDR3 spells CATKGADGYTF. CDR3 bases: TGTGCCACCAAGGGGGCCGATGGCTACACCTTC.

The CDR3 DNA reads TGTGCCAGCAGGAGACAGGGGAACACTGAAGCTTTCTTT. Translation gives CASRRQGNTEAFF. The J gene is TRBJ1-1, the V gene TRBV3-1 (or the pseudogene TRBV3-2), with 7 bases fitting TRBD1. There are 13 residues in the CDR3. Germline loops: CDR1 LGHDT, CDR2 YNNKEL (reference sequence). With 6 bases clipped from V and 1 base from J, the junction kept 2 bases outside the gene matches.

The chain carries TRBV18 and TRBJ2-7, with a possible D match to TRBD1 (5 bases). CDR3 length equals 16 residues. Deletions cut 2 bases from V and 0 bases from J, with 14 bases between. CDR1 is KGHSH, CDR2 LQKENI, per germline. The CDR3 sequence: CASSPTDTKVSYEQYF. As DNA, the CDR3 is TGTGCCAGCTCACCAACGGACACCAAGGTCTCCTACGAGCAGTACTTC.

The rearrangement uses TRBV3-1 (or the pseudogene TRBV3-2) and TRBJ2-1; D may be TRBD2 (5 bases). V was clipped by 1 base and J by 5 bases, with 18 bases between them. The CDR3 spans 17 residues. Germline values: CDR1 LGHDT, CDR2 YNNKEL (reference sequence). The CDR3 protein is CASSQGGGRVDNNEQFF. The DNA for the CDR3 is TGTGCCAGCAGCCAAGGCGGAGGCAGAGTTGATAACAATGAGCAGTTCTTC.

This clone was recorded only once. This chain links TRBV12-3 or TRBV12-4 with TRBJ2-1; possible D gene TRBD2, 6 bases. This CDR3 spans 11 amino acids. Trimming shortened V by 5 bases and J by 14 bases, and 13 bases separated the two germline ends. DNA for the CDR3: TGTGCCAGCAGTGTGCAGGGAGGAAAGTTCTTC. Translating gives CASSVQGGKFF.

The rearrangement links TRBV27 to TRBJ1-5; possibly TRBD1 for D (5 bases). The CDR3 is 15 amino acids. CDR1 and CDR2 (germline): MNHEY, SMNVEV (reference sequence). Trimming stripped 5 bases from V and 2 bases from J, with 13 bases between. The CDR3 protein is CASSLTGRGNQPQHF. The CDR3 DNA reads as TGTGCCAGCAGTCTTACAGGACGAGGCAATCAGCCCCAGCATTTT.

The CDR3 protein is CASSLNRGDEQFF. The CDR3 region has the DNA TGTGCCAGCAGCTTAAATAGGGGCGATGAGCAGTTCTTC. The rearrangement uses TRBV7-3 and TRBJ2-1; a weak D match, TRBD1 (5 bases). The CDR3 totals 13 residues. Germline-derived CDR1 and CDR2 are SGHTA and FQGTGA. The V end was cut by 1 base, the J end by 8 bases, with 9 bases between. Together with reference TRBV7-3 and TRBJ2-1, the CDR3 gives the full variable domain: GAGVSQTPSNKVTEKGKYVELRCDPISGHTALYWYRQSLGQGPEFLIYFQGTGAADDSGLPNDRFFAVRPEGSVSTLKIQRTERGDSAVYLCASSLNRGDEQFFGPGTRLTVL.

This rearrangement joins TRBV20-1 to TRBJ1-1, with no clear D. Looked up from germline, CDR1 is DFQATT and CDR2 is SNEGSKA (reference sequence). There are 11 residues in the CDR3. V lost 3 bases and J lost 1, with 3 bases in between. The CDR3 here is CSASRNTEAFF. The CDR3 bases are TGCAGTGCTAGTCGGAACACTGAAGCTTTCTTT.